The text below deals with one TCR beta chain. The antigen is unknown. The data originate from a study of T cell responses to AZD1222 COVID-19 vaccine. Findings and caveats of the study: After two AZD1222 doses, spike-specific TCR breadth and depth rose versus day 0.

CDR1 and CDR2 (germline): SGHRS, YFSETQ. The V gene lost 7 bases and the J gene lost 1 base, with 9 bases spanning the gap. There are 14 residues in the CDR3. Generated by immunoSEQ multiplex PCR, the TCRdb table keeps only in-frame clones and is missing some. The table records tens of thousands of clones, approximately 81% of them present only once. This chain uses TRBV5-1 with TRBJ2-6; D uncertain. The clonotype originates from an adult in good health. The material sequenced was peripheral blood, taken on day 0 of AZD1222 vaccination. DNA of the CDR3: TGCGCCAGCTGTTTGGGATCTGGGGCCAACGTCCTGACTTTC. Its protein product is CASCLGSGANVLTF.